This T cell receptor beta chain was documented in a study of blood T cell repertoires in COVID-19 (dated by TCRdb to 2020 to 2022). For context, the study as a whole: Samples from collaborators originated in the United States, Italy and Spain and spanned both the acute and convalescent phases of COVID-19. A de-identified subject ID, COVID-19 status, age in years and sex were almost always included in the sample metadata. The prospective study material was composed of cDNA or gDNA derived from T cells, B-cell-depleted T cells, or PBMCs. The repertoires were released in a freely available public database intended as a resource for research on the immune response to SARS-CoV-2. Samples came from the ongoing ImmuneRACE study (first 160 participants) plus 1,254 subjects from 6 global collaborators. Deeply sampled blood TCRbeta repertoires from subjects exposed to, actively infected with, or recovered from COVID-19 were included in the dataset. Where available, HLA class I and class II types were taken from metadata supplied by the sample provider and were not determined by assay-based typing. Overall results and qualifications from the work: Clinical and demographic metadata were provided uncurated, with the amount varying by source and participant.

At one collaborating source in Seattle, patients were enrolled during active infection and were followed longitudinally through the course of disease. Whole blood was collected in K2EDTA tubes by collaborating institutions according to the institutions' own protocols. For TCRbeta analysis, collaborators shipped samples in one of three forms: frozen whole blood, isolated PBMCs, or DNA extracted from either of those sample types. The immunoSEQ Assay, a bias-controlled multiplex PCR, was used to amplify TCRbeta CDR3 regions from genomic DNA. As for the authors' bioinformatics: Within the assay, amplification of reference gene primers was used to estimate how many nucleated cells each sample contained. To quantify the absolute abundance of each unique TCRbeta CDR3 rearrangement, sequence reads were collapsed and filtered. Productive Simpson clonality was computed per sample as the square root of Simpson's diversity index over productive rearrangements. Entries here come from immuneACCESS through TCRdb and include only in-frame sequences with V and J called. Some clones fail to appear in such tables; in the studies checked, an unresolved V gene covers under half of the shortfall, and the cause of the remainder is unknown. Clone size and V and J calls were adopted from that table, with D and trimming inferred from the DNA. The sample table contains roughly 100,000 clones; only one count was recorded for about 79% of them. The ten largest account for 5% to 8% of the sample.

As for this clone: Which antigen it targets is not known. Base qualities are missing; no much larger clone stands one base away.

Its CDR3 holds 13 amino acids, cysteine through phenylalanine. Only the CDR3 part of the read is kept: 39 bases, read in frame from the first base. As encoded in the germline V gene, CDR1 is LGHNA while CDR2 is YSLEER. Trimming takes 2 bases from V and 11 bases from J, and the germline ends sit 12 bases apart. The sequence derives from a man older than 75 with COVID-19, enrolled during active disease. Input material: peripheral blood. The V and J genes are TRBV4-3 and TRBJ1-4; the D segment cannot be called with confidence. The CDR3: CASSQPAVGKLFF. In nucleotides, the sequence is TGCGCCAGCAGCCAACCGGCAGTCGGGAAACTGTTTTTT.